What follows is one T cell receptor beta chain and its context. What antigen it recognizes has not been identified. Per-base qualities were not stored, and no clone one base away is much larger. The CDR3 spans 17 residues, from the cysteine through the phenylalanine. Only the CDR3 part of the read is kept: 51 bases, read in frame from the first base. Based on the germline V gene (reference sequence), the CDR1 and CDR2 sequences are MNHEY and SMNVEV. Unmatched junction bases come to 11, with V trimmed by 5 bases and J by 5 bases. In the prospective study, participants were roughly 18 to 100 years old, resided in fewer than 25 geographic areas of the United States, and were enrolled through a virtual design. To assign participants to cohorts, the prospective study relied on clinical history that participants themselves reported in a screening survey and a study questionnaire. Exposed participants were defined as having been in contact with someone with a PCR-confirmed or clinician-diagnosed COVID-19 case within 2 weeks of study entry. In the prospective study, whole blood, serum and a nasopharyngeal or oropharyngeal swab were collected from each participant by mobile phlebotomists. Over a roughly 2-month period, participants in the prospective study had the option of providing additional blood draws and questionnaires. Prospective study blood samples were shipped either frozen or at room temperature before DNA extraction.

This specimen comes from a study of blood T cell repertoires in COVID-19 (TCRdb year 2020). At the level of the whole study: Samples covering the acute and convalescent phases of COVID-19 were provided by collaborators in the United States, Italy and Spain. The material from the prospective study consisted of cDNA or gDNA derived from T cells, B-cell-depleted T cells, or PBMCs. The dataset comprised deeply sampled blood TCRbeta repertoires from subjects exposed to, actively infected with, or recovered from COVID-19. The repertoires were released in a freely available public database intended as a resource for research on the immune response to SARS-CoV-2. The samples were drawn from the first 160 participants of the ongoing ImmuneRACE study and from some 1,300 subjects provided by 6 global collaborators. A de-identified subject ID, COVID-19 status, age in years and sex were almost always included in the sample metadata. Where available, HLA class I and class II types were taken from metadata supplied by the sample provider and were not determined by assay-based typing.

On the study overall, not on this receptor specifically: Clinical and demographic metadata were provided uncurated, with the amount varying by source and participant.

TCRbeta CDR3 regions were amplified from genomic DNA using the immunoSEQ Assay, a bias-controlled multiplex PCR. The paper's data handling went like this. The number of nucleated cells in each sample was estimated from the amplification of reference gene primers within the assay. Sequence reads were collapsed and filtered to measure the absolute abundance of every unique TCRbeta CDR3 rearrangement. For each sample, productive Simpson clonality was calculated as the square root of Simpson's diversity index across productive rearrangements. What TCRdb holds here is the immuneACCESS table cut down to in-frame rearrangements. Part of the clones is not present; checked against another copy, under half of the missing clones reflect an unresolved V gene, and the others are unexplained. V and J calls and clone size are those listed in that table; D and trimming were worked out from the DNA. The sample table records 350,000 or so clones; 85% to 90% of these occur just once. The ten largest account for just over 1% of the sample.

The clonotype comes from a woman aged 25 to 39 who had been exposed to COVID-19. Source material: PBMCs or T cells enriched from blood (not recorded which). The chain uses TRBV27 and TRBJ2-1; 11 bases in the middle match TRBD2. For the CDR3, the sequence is CASSPLQVSGRDNEQFF. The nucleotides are TGTGCCAGCAGTCCCCTCCAGGTTAGCGGGAGGGACAATGAGCAGTTCTTC.